One sample yielded the 9 T cell receptor beta chains listed below, sequenced in a study of CXCR3-negative and CXCR3-positive naive CD8 T cells. The method, 5' RACE with UMI labels, was used to prepare the TRB cDNA libraries. Reprocessing the 5' RACE reads, TCRdb reports a single entry for every CDR3 protein and omits DNA. This table lists fewer than 90,000 distinct CDR3 sequences. Sequenced: naive CXCR3- CD8+ T cells from blood. Sample subset: CD45RO-CCR7+CD27+CD95- naive CD8+ T cells lacking CXCR3 (TNR3-). These receptors were collected from a human donor in good health. Some clones in this sample may be carry-over from other donors' samples.

The chain carries TRBV5-1 and TRBJ2-5; the TCRdb call, TRBD1, lacks DNA for checking. The CDR3 loop spans 16 amino acids. Germline V gene data show CDR1 as SGHRS and CDR2 as YFSETQ. This CDR3 reads CASSRPWDSHQETQYF.

V is TRBV5-1 and J is TRBJ2-7. This CDR3 contains 12 residues. The V gene's germline CDR1 is SGHRS and CDR2 YFSETQ. CDR3 residues: CASNGLSYEQYF.

This sequence joins TRBV20-1 and TRBJ1-2; TCRdb indicates TRBD1, and absent DNA this call remains unverified. The CDR3 is made up of 12 amino acids. Germline V gene data show CDR1 as DFQATT and CDR2 as SNEGSKA (reference sequence). CDR3 loop: CSATDRDYGYTF.

The genes are TRBV7-3 and TRBJ2-6; the D gene TCRdb calls, TRBD1, cannot be checked with no DNA. The V gene's germline CDR1 is SGHTA and CDR2 FQGTGA. The CDR3 consists of 18 residues. The CDR3 is CASSLLGTGGAGANVLTF. Full variable domain (rest looked up from reference TRBV7-3 and TRBJ2-6): GAGVSQTPSNKVTEKGKYVELRCDPISGHTALYWYRQSLGQGPEFLIYFQGTGAADDSGLPNDRFFAVRPEGSVSTLKIQRTERGDSAVYLCASSLLGTGGAGANVLTFGAGSRLTVL.

The J gene is TRBJ2-2, the V gene TRBV5-6. CDR1 and CDR2 from the germline V gene are SGHDT and YYEEEE. The CDR3 runs 14 residues. CDR3: CASSRQMITGELFF.

This chain connects TRBV5-1 to TRBJ2-7; TCRdb proposes TRBD2, but this gene call is untestable without DNA. Germline assignment: CDR1 SGHRS and CDR2 YFSETQ. This CDR3 comprises 12 residues. CDR3 region: CASSGEEGEQYF.

V gene TRBV7-9 combines with J gene TRBJ2-7; the TRBD2 assignment by TCRdb is unverifiable without DNA. The CDR3 is 16 residues long. CDR1 SEHNR and CDR2 FQNEAQ come from the germline V gene (reference sequence). CDR3: CASSLGLAGASYEQYF.

V usage is TRBV20-1 and J usage is TRBJ2-5; without DNA, the TCRdb call of TRBD2 cannot be checked. Germline CDR1 reads DFQATT; CDR2 reads SNEGSKA (reference sequence). The CDR3 length is 14 residues. CDR3 sequence: CSARGASGSETQYF.

The chain recombines TRBV29-1 with TRBJ2-4; with no DNA, the TCRdb D assignment of TRBD2 cannot be verified. This CDR3 has 15 residues. In germline, CDR1 is SQVTM, CDR2 ANQGSEA. CDR3 amino acids: CSVEKWGSGGNIQYF.